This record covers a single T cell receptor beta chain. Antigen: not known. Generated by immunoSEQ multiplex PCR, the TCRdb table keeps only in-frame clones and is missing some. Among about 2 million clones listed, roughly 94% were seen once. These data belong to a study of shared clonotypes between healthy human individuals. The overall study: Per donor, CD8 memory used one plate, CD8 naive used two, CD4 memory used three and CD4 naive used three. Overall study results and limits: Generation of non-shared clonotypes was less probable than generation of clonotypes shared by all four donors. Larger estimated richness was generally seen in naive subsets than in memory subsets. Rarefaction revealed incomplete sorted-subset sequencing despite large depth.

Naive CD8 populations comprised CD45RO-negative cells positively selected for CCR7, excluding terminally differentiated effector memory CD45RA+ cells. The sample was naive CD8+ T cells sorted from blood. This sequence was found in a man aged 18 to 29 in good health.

The CDR3, as DNA: TGTGCCACCCAGAGGGGGGGCGGCTATGGCTACACCTTC. This gives the protein CATQRGGGYGYTF. This rearrangement joins TRBV28 to TRBJ1-2, with a possible D match to TRBD1 (6 bases). The germline V gene encodes CDR1 MDHEN and CDR2 SYDVKM. Trimming pared 10 bases from V and 4 bases from J, leaving 16 bases between. The CDR3 has 13 residues.